A single sample is the source of the 11 T cell receptor beta chains below, sequenced in a study of blood T cell repertoires in COVID-19. Sequencing was performed with immunoSEQ multiplex PCR; in TCRdb, only in-frame clones are kept and a portion is missing. The profile shows fewer than 15,000 clones, about 80% of them singletons. Sequenced: peripheral blood. All receptors come from a man older than 75 with acute or convalescent COVID-19.

The V call is TRBV28, the J call TRBJ2-2; TRBD1 matches at 7 bases. CDR1 is MDHEN and CDR2 is SYDVKM in the germline V gene. After removal of 2 bases from V and 4 bases from J, the junction contained 10 bases not matched to a gene. The CDR3 runs to 17 residues. In DNA, the CDR3 is TGTGCCAGCAGTTTAGCCGTCAGGGGGTCGTTCACCGGGGAGCTGTTTTTT. Amino acid sequence: CASSLAVRGSFTGELFF.

The rearrangement links TRBV9 to TRBJ2-2; tentatively, D is TRBD2 (5 bases). CDR3 length: 16 residues. CDR1 and CDR2 from the germline V gene are SGDLS and YYNGEE. V was pared by 0 bases and J by 5 bases, with 14 bases between. The CDR3 bases are TGTGCCAGCAGCGTAGCTAACCCGGGAATAACCGGGGAGCTGTTTTTT. This translates into CASSVANPGITGELFF.

Only one count was recorded for this clone. The chain recombines TRBV11-2 with TRBJ1-4; perhaps TRBD1 as D (5 bases). CDR1 and CDR2 (germline): SGHAT, FQNNGV. There are 14 residues in the CDR3. Trimming removed 5 bases from V and 5 bases from J, with 12 bases in between. The CDR3 is CASSLWGGNEKLFF. The CDR3 DNA follows: TGTGCCAGCAGCCTCTGGGGGGGGAATGAAAAACTGTTTTTT.

The rearrangement links TRBV12-3 or TRBV12-4 to TRBJ1-2; D remains ambiguous. The V gene lost 1 base and the J gene lost 6 bases, with 9 bases spanning the gap. CDR3 length: 13 amino acids. CDR3 nucleotides: TGTGCCAGCAGTTTAGTAGCTTTGGATGGCTACACCTTC. Its protein product is CASSLVALDGYTF.

This chain uses TRBV7-2 with TRBJ1-4; no firm D call. Trimming took off 6 bases at V and 11 bases at J, with 16 bases between the two ends. The CDR3 runs to 13 residues. The germline gives CDR1 SGHTA, CDR2 FQGNSA. CDR3 protein: CASRSPSGRKLFF. In DNA, the CDR3 is TGTGCCAGCAGATCCCCGAGCGGCCGGAAACTGTTTTTT.

The V gene is TRBV6-1, the J gene TRBJ1-2; no clear D gene. V lost 2 bases, J lost 2 bases, and 21 bases lay in between. The CDR3 totals 18 residues. Germline V gene data show CDR1 as MNHNS and CDR2 as SASEGT. CDR3: CASSETIGQLRLNYGYTF. The CDR3 region has the DNA TGTGCCAGCAGTGAAACCATTGGGCAGCTCCGACTAAACTATGGCTACACCTTC.

The rearrangement joins TRBV7-2 to TRBJ1-6, with D possibly TRBD1 on 5 matching bases. Per the germline V gene, CDR1 is SGHTA and CDR2 is FQGNSA. This CDR3 region has 15 residues. The ends were cut back, 5 bases at V and 5 bases at J, with 13 bases in the middle. The CDR3 nucleotides read TGTGCCAGCAGCCTCCGTGGGGGGGATAATTCACCCCTCCACTTT. As protein: CASSLRGGDNSPLHF.

The genes are TRBV29-1 and TRBJ1-5, with TRBD1 identical over 8 bases. J was trimmed by 3 bases and V by 6 bases; bases with no gene match: 4. The CDR3 covers 13 residues. CDR1 is SQVTM and CDR2 is ANQGSEA in the germline V gene. The CDR3 is CSVGQAFNQPQHF. CDR3 sequence (DNA): TGCAGCGTGGGACAGGCATTCAATCAGCCCCAGCATTTT.

The DNA of the CDR3 is TGTGCCAGTAGTGGGGGACTAGCGAACCAAGAGACCCAGTACTTC. This translates into CASSGGLANQETQYF. J is TRBJ2-5 and V is TRBV19; 10 nucleotides align to TRBD2. V shed 5 bases, J shed 0 bases, and the junction held 3 bases outside the gene matches. The germline V gene encodes CDR1 LNHDA and CDR2 SQIVND (reference sequence). This CDR3 is 15 amino acids long. Full variable domain (rest looked up from reference TRBV19 and TRBJ2-5): DGGITQSPKYLFRKEGQNVTLSCEQNLNHDAMYWYRQDPGQGLRLIYYSQIVNDFQKGDIAEGYSVSREKKESFPLTVTSAQKNPTAFYLCASSGGLANQETQYFGPGTRLLVL.

In this sample, this clone is medium-sized. In the same sample, other DNA sequences code for this CDR3. This chain joins TRBV6-2 or TRBV6-3 and TRBJ2-1; no clear D. The V and J ends lost 0 bases and 9 bases respectively, with 6 bases between them. This CDR3 has 12 residues. The V gene's germline CDR1 is MNHEY and CDR2 SVGEGT. The CDR3 DNA reads as TGTGCCAGCAGTTACTCGAGAGGTGAGCAGTTCTTC. Translating gives CASSYSRGEQFF.

V usage is TRBV24-1 and J usage is TRBJ1-1; 7 bases align to TRBD1. Per the germline V gene, CDR1 is KGHDR and CDR2 is SFDVKD. CDR3 length: 14 residues. Unmatched junction bases numbered 1, after V lost 3 bases and J lost 1 base. The CDR3 sequence: CATSDRTGNTEAFF. CDR3 in DNA: TGTGCCACCAGTGATAGGACAGGGAACACTGAAGCTTTCTTT.